The 9 T cell receptor beta chains in this list originate from one sample, sequenced in a study of human T cells and chemical hapten exposure. Time point: patch test 2, 6 weeks after DPC sensitization. The sample's treatment: therapeutic diphenylcyclopropenone sensitization with weekly scalp DPC. Each CDR3 protein is one row after TCRdb ran MiXCR on the RACE reads. The table shows just over 350,000 distinct CDR3 sequences, with just under 6.5% occurring only once. The starting material was whole blood, obtained in connection with sensitization to the hapten diphenylcyclopropenone (DPC). The receptors derive from a woman aged 18-29 years with alopecia areata. Some clones in this sample may be carry-over from other donors' samples.

This clonotype was counted between two and nine times. V and J are TRBV7-9 and TRBJ1-3, with TRBD1 matching over 7 bases. Germline V lookup: CDR1 SEHNR, CDR2 FQNEAQ (reference sequence). With V trimmed by 5 bases and J by 0 bases, 7 bases remained unmatched. The CDR3 length is 16 residues. For the CDR3, the DNA is TGTGCCAGCAGCCCCCGCGGGACAGTCTCTGGAAACACCATATATTTT. This codes for CASSPRGTVSGNTIYF.

The V and J genes are TRBV24-1 and TRBJ2-2; tentatively, D is TRBD1 (6 bases). Germline CDR1 reads KGHDR; CDR2 reads SFDVKD. This CDR3 is built from 15 residues. Trimming pared 4 bases from V and 1 base from J, leaving 9 bases between. CDR3 sequence (DNA): TGTGCCACCAGTGAGTCGGACAGGAACACCGGGGAGCTGTTTTTT. Translating it yields CATSESDRNTGELFF.

This clonotype was seen more than once but under ten times. The gene calls are TRBV7-8 and TRBJ2-5, with a possible D match to TRBD1 (5 bases). V lost 5 bases, J lost 4 bases, and 17 bases lay in between. This CDR3 has 15 amino acids. Looked up from germline, CDR1 is SGHVS and CDR2 is FQNEAQ. CDR3 DNA sequence: TGTGCCAGCAGCCTACAAGGAGACAGAGGAGAGACCCAGTACTTC. Protein: CASSLQGDRGETQYF.

The V call is TRBV27, the J call TRBJ1-5; D gene ambiguous. The CDR3 loop spans 13 amino acids. Germline CDR1 is MNHEY and CDR2 is SMNVEV (reference sequence). Trimming took 3 bases from V and 7 from J, leaving 10 bases between them. The CDR3 here is CASSFGPKQPQHF. The DNA for the CDR3 is TGTGCCAGCAGTTTTGGTCCGAAACAGCCCCAGCATTTT.

The table lists this clonotype with many counts. The V gene is TRBV7-9, the J gene TRBJ1-1; 8 nucleotides align to TRBD1. V lost 2 bases to trimming and J lost 3 bases; unmatched junction nucleotides: 8. The CDR3 has 16 residues. Germline loops: CDR1 SEHNR, CDR2 FQNEAQ (reference sequence). This CDR3 is CASSLFAAQGDTEAFF. The CDR3 region has the DNA TGTGCCAGCAGCTTATTCGCCGCACAGGGGGACACTGAAGCTTTCTTT.

Ten or more counts support this clonotype. The V call is TRBV27, the J call TRBJ2-2; D call uncertain. CDR3 length equals 14 residues. V was clipped by 2 bases and J by 4 bases, with 8 bases between them. Germline assignment: CDR1 MNHEY and CDR2 SMNVEV (reference sequence). In DNA, the CDR3 is TGTGCCAGCAGTTTAAACAGACTCACCGGGGAGCTGTTTTTT. Translating it yields CASSLNRLTGELFF.

The genes are TRBV12-3 or TRBV12-4 and TRBJ2-1, with a weak D call TRBD1 (5 bases). CDR3 length equals 14 residues. Between the trimmed V and J ends, which lost 5 bases and 8 bases, there was a span of 16 bases. The CDR3 loop is CASSLGRTTHEQFF. Here the CDR3 DNA reads TGTGCCAGCAGTCTAGGCCGGACAACCCATGAGCAGTTCTTC.

The chain joins TRBV10-3 to TRBJ2-2; D is unclear. This CDR3 has 14 amino acids. Per germline, CDR1 ENHRY and CDR2 SYGVKD. The V end was cut by 6 bases, the J end by 0 bases, with 8 bases between. The CDR3 reads CAIRTDANTGELFF. For the CDR3, the DNA is TGTGCCATCAGGACGGATGCGAACACCGGGGAGCTGTTTTTT.

This clonotype was observed many times. The rearrangement links TRBV6-6 to TRBJ1-2, with 10 bases fitting TRBD1. The CDR3 has 15 residues. V trimming: 7 bases; J trimming: 3 bases; junction bases outside the gene matches: 8. Germline V gene sequence: CDR1 MNHNY, CDR2 SVGAGI (reference sequence). The CDR3: CASTPWDRGDYGYTF. Here the CDR3 DNA reads TGTGCCAGCACCCCTTGGGACAGGGGAGACTATGGCTACACCTTC.